This record covers a single T cell receptor (beta chain). Its antigen is undetermined. This sample is drawn from a study of T cells after posttransplantation cyclophosphamide. The table came from immunoSEQ multiplex PCR; TCRdb's copy has only in-frame clones and leaves some out. The sample records roughly 19,000 clones, about 85% being singletons. CDR3 length: 14 amino acids. CDR1 and CDR2 (germline): MDHEN, SYDVKM. Trimming pared 6 bases from V and 3 bases from J, leaving 14 bases between. Cyclophosphamide on days +3 and +4 followed busulfan-fludarabine conditioning and a marrow graft. Notes on the study in general: Recipient CMV seropositivity and CMV reactivation strongly tracked TRB clonality. Donor-recipient repertoire similarity was low at 1-2 months, rising over year one. Skin or GI-infiltrating T cells shared few TRB sequences with blood.

The V call is TRBV28, the J call TRBJ1-2; D perhaps matches TRBD1 (6 bases). This TCR was recovered from a female patient aged 40 to 50 who received an allogeneic stem cell transplant from a related donor, was CMV-positive, and had no GVHD. Some T cells may be supplied by the graft donor. This specimen consisted of PBMCs, obtained after allogeneic stem cell transplant with posttransplant cyclophosphamide. CDR3 nucleotides: TGTGCCAGCAGGGCCGGGACACTCGACTATGGCTACACCTTC. It encodes CASRAGTLDYGYTF.